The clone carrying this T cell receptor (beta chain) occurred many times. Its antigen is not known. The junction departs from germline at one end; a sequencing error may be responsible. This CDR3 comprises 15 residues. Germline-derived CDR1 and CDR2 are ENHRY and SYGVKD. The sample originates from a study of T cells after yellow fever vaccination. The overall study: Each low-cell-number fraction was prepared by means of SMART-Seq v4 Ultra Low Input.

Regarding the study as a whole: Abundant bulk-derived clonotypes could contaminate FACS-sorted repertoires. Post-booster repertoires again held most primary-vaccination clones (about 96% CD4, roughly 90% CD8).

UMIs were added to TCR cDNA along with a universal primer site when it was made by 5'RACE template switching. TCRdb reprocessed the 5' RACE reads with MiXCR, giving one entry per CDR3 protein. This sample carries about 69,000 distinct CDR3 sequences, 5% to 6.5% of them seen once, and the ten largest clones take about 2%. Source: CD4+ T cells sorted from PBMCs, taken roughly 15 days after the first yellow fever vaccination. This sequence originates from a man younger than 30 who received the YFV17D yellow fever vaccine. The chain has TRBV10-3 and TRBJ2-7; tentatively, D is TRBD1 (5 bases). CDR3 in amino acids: CAISEYGAPTYEQYF. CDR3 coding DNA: TGTGCCATCAGCGAGTATGGGGCCCCAACCTACGAGCAGTACTTC.